The 3 T cell receptor beta chains presented below share a single source sample, sequenced in a study of patients and donors after allogeneic stem cell transplantation. Using its own MiXCR run on the RT-PCR reads, TCRdb lists one record per CDR3 protein. This sample has over 130,000 distinct CDR3 sequences, with roughly 35% found just once. Sequencing input: blood, either unsorted or a sorted T cell fraction (not recorded which). The receptor set was obtained from a human donor who was either an allogeneic HSCT recipient or a stem cell or donor lymphocyte infusion donor (not recorded which). It is not recorded whose cells these are; they may come from a transplant donor.

This clonotype was picked up a small number of times. The CDR3 is CASSLLVNSPLHF. CDR3 bases: TGTGCCAGCAGCTTACTCGTGAATTCACCCCTCCACTTT. This rearrangement joins TRBV7-3 to TRBJ1-6; D remains ambiguous. Between the trimmed V and J ends, which lost 2 bases and 7 bases, there was a span of 6 bases. Germline lookup yields CDR1 SGHTA and CDR2 FQGTGA. The CDR3 consists of 13 residues.

This sequence joins TRBV28 and TRBJ2-6; D remains ambiguous. V lost 2 bases and J lost 0, with 8 bases in between. This CDR3 comprises 16 residues. CDR1 MDHEN and CDR2 SYDVKM come from the germline V gene. CDR3 sequence: CASSLDTLSGANVLTF. CDR3 nucleotides: TGTGCCAGCAGTTTAGATACACTCTCTGGGGCCAACGTCCTGACTTTC.

This clonotype was recorded a few times. The chain employs TRBV7-9 and TRBJ2-7, with TRBD1 as a possible D gene (6 bases). This CDR3 is 13 amino acids long. The V gene's germline CDR1 is SEHNR and CDR2 FQNEAQ (reference sequence). V was pared by 5 bases and J by 2 bases, with 10 bases between. CDR3 sequence (DNA): TGTGCCAGCAGCCATGACAGGACCTACGAGCAGTACGTC. The encoded protein is CASSHDRTYEQYV.